The 10 T cell receptor beta chains reported below all come from one sample, sequenced in a study of CD8 T cells in Susac syndrome. RNA was extracted with the RNeasy kit, and a quantity of roughly 0.5 to 1 ug was reverse transcribed using random hexamers. From the immunoSEQ multiplex PCR reads, TCRdb called clonotypes with MiXCR, one entry per CDR3 protein. The table shows about 190,000 distinct CDR3 sequences, with approximately 95% occurring only once. Input material: CD4+ T cells from PBMCs. All receptors come from a human donor with Susac syndrome.

The J gene is TRBJ2-7, the V gene TRBV5-1; 8 nucleotides match TRBD1. CDR1 SGHRS and CDR2 YFSETQ come from the germline V gene. The trim removed 5 bases at V and 2 bases at J, leaving 6 bases unmatched. CDR3 length: 14 residues. The CDR3 here is CASRGQGPTYEQYF. Here the CDR3 DNA reads TGCGCCAGCAGAGGACAGGGCCCCACCTACGAGCAGTACTTC. Looking up the rest from reference TRBV5-1 and TRBJ2-7 gives the full variable domain: KAGVTQTPRYLIKTRGQQVTLSCSPISGHRSVSWYQQTPGQGLQFLFEYFSETQRNKGNFPGRFSGRQFSNSRSEMNVSTLELGDSALYLCASRGQGPTYEQYFGPGTRLTVT.

The table lists this clonotype with a count of one. The chain is built from TRBV9 and TRBJ2-3; perhaps D is TRBD1 or TRBD2 (5 bases each). Germline values: CDR1 SGDLS, CDR2 YYNGEE. This CDR3 comprises 15 residues. V lost 5 bases and J lost 5, with 18 bases in between. The DNA of the CDR3 is TGTGCCAGCAGTGTTGGGGACCCCCTCGTAGATACGCAGTATTTT. This translates into CASSVGDPLVDTQYF.

This sequence joins TRBV5-1 and TRBJ2-3; TRBD1 matches at 7 bases. Trimming at V came to 4 bases and at J to 4 bases, leaving 6 bases not matched to a gene. Germline V gene data show CDR1 as SGHRS and CDR2 as YFSETQ. This CDR3 has 14 amino acids. The CDR3 sequence: CASSLRQGPDTQYF. Written as DNA, the CDR3 is TGCGCCAGCAGCCTGCGACAGGGCCCAGATACGCAGTATTTT.

The chain is built from TRBV4-2 and TRBJ2-7, with 11 bases that match TRBD2. There are 17 residues in the CDR3. Germline CDR1 LGHNA, CDR2 YNFKEQ. V was clipped by 2 bases and J by 3 bases; unmatched bases: 9. CDR3 in amino acids: CASSQPQTSGISYEQYF. In nucleotides, the CDR3 is TGTGCCAGCAGCCAACCCCAGACTAGCGGGATCAGCTACGAGCAGTACTTC.

The V gene is TRBV29-1, the J gene TRBJ2-1; D possibly corresponds to TRBD2 (6 bases). The CDR3 loop spans 13 amino acids. CDR1 is SQVTM, CDR2 ANQGSEA, per germline. The V gene lost 6 bases and the J gene lost 1 base, with 10 bases spanning the gap. In DNA, the CDR3 is TGCAGCGTGGGGGACTTTTCCTACAATGAGCAGTTCTTC. The encoded protein is CSVGDFSYNEQFF.

The chain couples TRBV9 to TRBJ2-7; 7 bases align to TRBD1. The CDR3 spans 13 residues. From germline, CDR1 is SGDLS and CDR2 YYNGEE. The J segment lost 3 bases and the V segment lost 4 bases, leaving 4 bases of the junction unmatched. The CDR3 nucleotides are TGTGCCAGCAGCTTGGGACAGTACTACGAGCAGTACTTC. This encodes CASSLGQYYEQYF.

The gene calls are TRBV5-1 and TRBJ1-1, with TRBD1 identical over 9 bases. CDR3 size: 17 residues. Germline V gene data show CDR1 as SGHRS and CDR2 as YFSETQ. With 0 bases clipped from V and 1 base from J, the junction kept 7 bases outside the gene matches. The chain's CDR3 is CASSLAGQGFSNTEAFF. The DNA of the CDR3 is TGCGCCAGCAGCTTGGCGGGACAGGGCTTTTCGAACACTGAAGCTTTCTTT.

The chain uses TRBV6-4 and TRBJ1-5; D is ambiguous. V was pared by 10 bases and J by 7 bases, with 8 bases between. Germline V gene sequence: CDR1 MRHNA, CDR2 SNTAGT. The CDR3 has 10 residues. CDR3 sequence reads: CAMAGQPQHF. In DNA, the CDR3 is TGTGCCATGGCCGGGCAGCCCCAGCATTTT.

This sequence joins TRBV30 and TRBJ2-5; either TRBD1 or TRBD2 may fit D (6 bases each). Trimming left V 2 bases short and J 4 bases short, with 14 bases between. Germline values: CDR1 GTSNPN, CDR2 SVGIG (reference sequence). There are 14 residues in the CDR3. CDR3 sequence reads: CAWSPGPGAETQYF. CDR3 bases: TGTGCCTGGAGTCCAGGGCCGGGGGCAGAGACCCAGTACTTC.

CDR3 coding DNA: TGTGCCAGCAGCTCTGTATGGCGGGGAGGGAATTCACCCCTCCACTTT. It specifies CASSSVWRGGNSPLHF. This sequence joins TRBV7-6 and TRBJ1-6, with D hard to call. CDR1 is SGHVS and CDR2 is FNYEAQ in the germline V gene. Trimming removed 4 bases at V and 7 bases at J, with 17 bases between. The CDR3 is 16 residues long.